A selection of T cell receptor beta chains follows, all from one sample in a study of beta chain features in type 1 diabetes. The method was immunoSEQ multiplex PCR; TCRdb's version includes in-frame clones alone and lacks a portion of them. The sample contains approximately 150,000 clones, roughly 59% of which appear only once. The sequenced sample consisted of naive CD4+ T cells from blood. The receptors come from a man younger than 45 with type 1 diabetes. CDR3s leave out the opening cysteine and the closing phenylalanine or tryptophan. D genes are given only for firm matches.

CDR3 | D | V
ASSDGTGVQGDSPLH | TRBD1 | TRBV9
AWSVRRDNYGYT | - | TRBV30
ASIAASEGVEGYT | - | TRBV28
ASSELRGQYNEQF | TRBD1 | TRBV2
ASSLVFYSNQPQH | - | TRBV7-2
ASSQNQGNYGYT | - | TRBV6-6
AWSVGTGDEKLF | TRBD1 | TRBV30
ASTQQQTNTGELF | - | TRBV18
ASSAISGTNYGYT | - | TRBV9
ASQAGDYEQY | - | TRBV6-5
AWSGTSEVHEQY | TRBD2 | TRBV30
ASSVGAGRGTDTQY | - | TRBV9
ASSHVPGRDQETQY | - | TRBV28
ASSPRHRLGNNEQF | - | TRBV14
ASSQDTRPGLAGPSWADTQY | TRBD2 | TRBV4-3
SVAAGIAKNIQY | - | TRBV29-1
ASSPAWGIDEQY | - | TRBV11-2
ASSVSPAGSSYEQY | TRBD2 | TRBV9
ASSLGEEVVEQF | - | TRBV4-3
ASSQDRGYEQY | TRBD1 | TRBV7-2
SATGDTYNEQF | TRBD1 | TRBV29-1
ASSLSRTGGETQY | TRBD1 | TRBV27
SVTAGLGLETQY | - | TRBV29-1
SGRQAGTQY | - | TRBV29-1
ASSTGTSGGQETQY | TRBD2 | TRBV5-4
SVEGTSGGGEQY | TRBD2 | TRBV29-1
ATTNSASYEQY | - | TRBV7-9
ASSLGPQQETQY | - | TRBV7-2
ASSQSIKRDRGPQPQH | TRBD1 | TRBV4-1
SVESRWDEQF | - | TRBV29-1
ATAGEAGYYNEQF | - | TRBV2
ASSYGVPVALI | - | TRBV6-5
ATSRPFIWLAGSNTGELF | TRBD2 | TRBV15
ASSLEDGAQQF | - | TRBV7-2
SSSRLTNTEAF | - | TRBV29-1
ASSIAIGDEQF | - | TRBV19
AWSAYKSSYNSPLH | - | TRBV30
AWQSSYNSPLH | - | TRBV30
ASSLAGQSADTQY | - | TRBV7-2
SFQGGNEQF | - | TRBV20-1
ATSVYPGQDTQY | - | TRBV10-3
ASRSSLLETQY | - | TRBV7-2
ASSPGLQETQY | - | TRBV14
ASSVVSGETNEQF | TRBD2 | TRBV9
ASTWGPGDTQY | - | TRBV2
ASSVTGDTTDTQY | TRBD1 | TRBV7-9
SVDEGRTDTQY | - | TRBV29-1
ASSQDPQGVDYGYT | - | TRBV4-1
AWAPGGTDTQY | - | TRBV30
ASSVGTSGFQETQY | TRBD2 | TRBV9
SVDRNGPTEAF | - | TRBV29-1
ASTGLGETQY | - | TRBV11-2
SAGRNGELF | - | TRBV20-1
ASSQGTGVHQETQY | TRBD1 | TRBV4-1
ASSGLSWEF | - | TRBV2
ASSQATAGVSEQY | - | TRBV4-3
SVGAGQNEQF | - | TRBV29-1
ASSVGVGFETDTQY | - | TRBV9
ASSLVRASYEQY | - | TRBV13